Listed below are T cell receptor beta chains from one sample, sequenced in a study of blood T cell repertoires in COVID-19. Assay used: immunoSEQ multiplex PCR; TCRdb lists only in-frame clones, some missing. This sample has 150,000 to 200,000 clones; 80% to 90% occur once, and the top ten carry around 15%. What was sequenced was PBMCs or T cells enriched from blood (not recorded which). The receptors were gathered from a man aged 45-65 years who had recovered from COVID-19. The CDR3 runs from the conserved cysteine through the conserved F or W. The order of the fields is clone size, D gene, V gene, J gene, CDR3 DNA, CDR3 protein. A D gene is named only where the DNA matches it firmly. Part of the rows lack a size; the others show once, few, many or a class for expanded clones.

-,-,TRBV2,TRBJ1-1,TGTGCCAGCAGTGGGTGGGACACTCTAAACACTGAAGCTTTCTTT,CASSGWDTLNTEAFF
-,-,TRBV10-2,TRBJ1-6,TGCGCCAGCAGTGAGACGGGCGGGTCCCTCCACTTT,CASSETGGSLHF
-,TRBD1,TRBV10-3,TRBJ1-5,TGTGCCATCAGTGAAACAGGGGGGAAGAGCGCTGAGCCCCAGCATTTT,CAISETGGKSAEPQHF
-,TRBD2,TRBV29-1,TRBJ2-1,TGCAGCGTTGACGGGACTAGCGGGGGGTACTCCTACAATGAGCAGTTCTTC,CSVDGTSGGYSYNEQFF
-,-,TRBV5-4,TRBJ1-1,TGTGCCAGCAGCTTGAAACAGCTATATATGAACACTGAAGCTTTCTTT,CASSLKQLYMNTEAFF
-,TRBD2,TRBV3-1/TRBV3-2,TRBJ2-1,TGTGCCAGCAGCCACCTTAGCGGGGGGGCGTCTAATGAGCAGTTCTTC,CASSHLSGGASNEQFF
-,TRBD1,TRBV4-2,TRBJ1-2,TGTGCCAGCAGCCATACAGGGGGTATTGGCTACACCTTC,CASSHTGGIGYTF
-,-,TRBV19,TRBJ1-5,TGTGCCAGTAGTATAGTTAAACAGAGCAATCAGCCCCAGCATTTT,CASSIVKQSNQPQHF
-,TRBD2,TRBV7-2,TRBJ2-5,TGTGCCAGCAGCTTAGCCCTAGCGGGGAAAGAGACCCAGTACTTC,CASSLALAGKETQYF
-,-,TRBV5-1,TRBJ2-6,TGCGCCAGCAGCTTGGATGCGACAGGCTTCTCTGGGGCCAACGTCCTGACTTTC,CASSLDATGFSGANVLTF
-,-,TRBV2,TRBJ2-7,TGTGCCAGCAGTGAAGCGCGGGTGAGCTCCTACGAGCAGTACTTC,CASSEARVSSYEQYF
-,-,TRBV13,TRBJ1-5,TGTGCCAGCAGCTCCCGGGGCGGGGCCCAGCCCCAGCATTTT,CASSSRGGAQPQHF
-,TRBD2,TRBV4-2,TRBJ2-7,TGTGCCAGCAGCCAAGCTAGGACTAGCGGGGGGGCGTACGAGCAGTACTTC,CASSQARTSGGAYEQYF
-,-,TRBV6-1,TRBJ2-1,TGTGCCAGCAGTGTACATGGCGGGTCGACCTACAATGAGCAGTTCTTC,CASSVHGGSTYNEQFF
-,-,TRBV14,TRBJ1-1,TGTGCCAGCAGCCAAGGCGGACTGGAGACTGAAGCTTTCTTT,CASSQGGLETEAFF
-,-,TRBV5-4,TRBJ1-3,TGTGCCAGCAGCCCGGACATCTCTGGAAACACCATATATTTT,CASSPDISGNTIYF
once,-,TRBV18,TRBJ1-4,TGTGCCAGCTCACAGAGTGAAAAACTGTTTTTT,CASSQSEKLFF
-,TRBD1,TRBV7-2,TRBJ2-2,TGTGCCAGCAGCTTCTTTCAGGGGGCCCTGGGGACCGGGGAGCTGTTTTTT,CASSFFQGALGTGELFF
-,-,TRBV30,TRBJ1-1,TGTGCCTGGAAGGTTACGGGAATGAACACTGAAGCTTTCTTT,CAWKVTGMNTEAFF
-,TRBD1,TRBV3-1/TRBV3-2,TRBJ1-5,TGTGCCAGCAGCCAAGATCGGACAGGGACGGGGGGCAATCAGCCCCAGCATTTT,CASSQDRTGTGGNQPQHF
-,-,TRBV28,TRBJ1-2,TGTGCCAGCAGTCCAGGGGCGGGTGGCTACACCTTC,CASSPGAGGYTF
-,TRBD1,TRBV27,TRBJ2-1,TGTGCCAGCAGTTCTGGGACAGGGGACAGGTCCTACAATGAGCAGTTCTTC,CASSSGTGDRSYNEQFF
-,-,TRBV10-3,TRBJ1-2,TGTGCCATCAGGCCCAGGACTACTAACTATGGCTACACCTTC,CAIRPRTTNYGYTF
few,-,TRBV10-1,TRBJ1-6,TGCGCCAGCAGTGGACAGAGTAATTCACCCCTCCACTTT,CASSGQSNSPLHF
-,-,TRBV5-1,TRBJ1-1,TGCGCCAGCAGCTTGTCCGGGAGTGGGACTGAAGCTTTCTTT,CASSLSGSGTEAFF
once,-,TRBV27,TRBJ2-7,TGTGCCAGCAGTTTAAATCCCGGACAGAGCTACGAGCAGTACTTC,CASSLNPGQSYEQYF
-,-,TRBV28,TRBJ1-1,TGTGCCAGCAGTGCAGGAGGGCGGGCTGAAGCTTTCTTT,CASSAGGRAEAFF
-,TRBD1,TRBV18,TRBJ1-6,TGTGCCAGCTCAGTGGACAGGGGCCCCTATAATTCACCCCTCCACTTT,CASSVDRGPYNSPLHF
-,-,TRBV7-2,TRBJ2-3,TGTGCCAGCAGACCTAGGGGGGGGAGCACAGATACGCAGTATTTT,CASRPRGGSTDTQYF
-,TRBD2,TRBV5-4,TRBJ2-5,TGTGCCAGCAGCTCCGAGGGCGGGGGTTGGGAGACCCAGTACTTC,CASSSEGGGWETQYF
-,-,TRBV18,TRBJ2-2,TGTGCCAGCTCAAGCCGGATCTTCACAGCGGAATCAACCGGGGAGCTGTTTTTT,CASSSRIFTAESTGELFF
-,TRBD1,TRBV6-5,TRBJ1-5,TGTGCCAGCAGCATTGGGACAGGGAATCAGCCCCAGCATTTT,CASSIGTGNQPQHF
-,TRBD1,TRBV9,TRBJ1-5,TGTGCCAGCAGCGTCCTGGTCGGGACAGGGCCCGATCAGCCCCAGCATTTT,CASSVLVGTGPDQPQHF
-,TRBD1,TRBV7-9,TRBJ1-1,TGTGCCAGCGGGGAGGGACAGGCGAACACTGAAGCTTTCTTT,CASGEGQANTEAFF